This T cell receptor (beta chain) was documented in a study of early T cells in non-severe SARS-CoV-2 infection. Individual cDNA molecules received unique molecular identifiers during library preparation. In TCRdb, the 5' RACE reads were re-called with MiXCR into one record per CDR3 protein. Of roughly 60,000 distinct CDR3 sequences listed, about 12% are singletons. In germline, CDR1 is SGHTA, CDR2 FQGTGA. V shed 5 bases and J 3 bases; nucleotides not matched to a gene: 6. The CDR3 contains 15 residues. This clonotype was obtained from an adult who was a healthcare worker with PCR-confirmed SARS-CoV-2 infection or an uninfected control (not recorded which). This rearrangement joins TRBV7-3 to TRBJ1-4, with 7 bases fitting TRBD1. The sequencing sample was made of whole blood. CDR3 sequence reads: CASSPTGTSNEKLFF. CDR3 DNA: TGTGCCAGCAGCCCGACAGGGACTTCTAATGAAAAACTGTTTTTT.